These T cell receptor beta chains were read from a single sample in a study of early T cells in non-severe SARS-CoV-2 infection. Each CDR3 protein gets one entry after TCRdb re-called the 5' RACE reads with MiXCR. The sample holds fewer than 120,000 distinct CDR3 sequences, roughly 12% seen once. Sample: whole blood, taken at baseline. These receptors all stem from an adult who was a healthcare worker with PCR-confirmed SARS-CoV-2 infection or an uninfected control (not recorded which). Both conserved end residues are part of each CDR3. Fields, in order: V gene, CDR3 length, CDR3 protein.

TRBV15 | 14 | CATSRGGSTGELFF
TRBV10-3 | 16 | CAITRTSGRAEGEQFF
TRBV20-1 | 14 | CSAPDRSSTDTQYF
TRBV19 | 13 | CATTGQGPLGYTF
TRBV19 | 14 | CASAQLQGNTEAFF
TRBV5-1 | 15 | CASSSGGAGANVLTF
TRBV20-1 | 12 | CSATKGNQPQHF
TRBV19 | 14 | CASSIRRSTGELFF
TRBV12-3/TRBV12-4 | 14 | CASTLDRSNQPQHF
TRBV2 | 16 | CASGDRIAGSTGELFF
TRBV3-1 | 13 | CASSQVAGLAAFF
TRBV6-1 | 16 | CASSLWIDRSQETQYF
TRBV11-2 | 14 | CASSLGPRTVKLFF
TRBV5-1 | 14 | CASQVDPSGDTQYF
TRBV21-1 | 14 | CASSPRGVAGEQYF
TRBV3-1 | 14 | CASSRRASGNTIYF
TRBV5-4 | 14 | CASSSQGNTGELFF
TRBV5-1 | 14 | CASSGGQGRREQYF
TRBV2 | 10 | CASGGTEAFF
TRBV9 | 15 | CASSSGLAVYNEQFF
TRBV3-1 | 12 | CASSQAYTEAFF
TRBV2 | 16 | CASRDIQESSTDTQYF
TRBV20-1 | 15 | CSAKIRVTPDHEQYF
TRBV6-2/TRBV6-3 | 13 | CASSPWSRGELFF
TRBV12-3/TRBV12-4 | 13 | CALARGRDRGYTF
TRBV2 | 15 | CANSGDGNSNQPQHF
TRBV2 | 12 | CASRTGGLSLFF
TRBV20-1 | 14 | CSLKPGQVESRAFF
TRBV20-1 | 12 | CSARQGSYGYTF
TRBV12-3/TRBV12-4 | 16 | CASSPPSGRQQETQYF
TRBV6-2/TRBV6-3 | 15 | CASSYETGSTDTQYF
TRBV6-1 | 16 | CASSGRLAGSYNEQFF
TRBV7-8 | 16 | CASSRSREGGNQPQHF
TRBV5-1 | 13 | CASSLGASGGLLF
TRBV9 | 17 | CASSVDPGGGDTDTQYF
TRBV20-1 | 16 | CSATNRGRMSTDTQYF
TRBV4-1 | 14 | CASSRGGTLNIQYF
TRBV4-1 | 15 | CASSQDEGARDTQYF
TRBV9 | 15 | CASSVGIRATDTQYF
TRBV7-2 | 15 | CASSLQGFTTDTQYF
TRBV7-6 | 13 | CASSFGQTGELFF
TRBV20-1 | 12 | CSAGRGPYEQYF
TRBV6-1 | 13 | CASSPSGRYEQYF
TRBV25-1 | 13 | CASSVRESGELFF
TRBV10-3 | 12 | CAISSGNTEAFF
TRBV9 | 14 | CASSTGSLNTEAFF
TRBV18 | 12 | CASSPSVDGYTF
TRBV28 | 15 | CASTPGDRANQPQHF
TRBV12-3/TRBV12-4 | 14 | CASSFSHRAYGYTF
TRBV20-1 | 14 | CSARPGTAQETQYF
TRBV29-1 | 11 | CSAAFLYEQYF
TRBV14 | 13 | CASSQVLTETQYF
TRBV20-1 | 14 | CSAPGTGLSYEQYF
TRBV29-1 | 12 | CSVGQGDYEQYF
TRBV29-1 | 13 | CSVVGRRSYEQYF
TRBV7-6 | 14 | CASSSLGQGMTIYF
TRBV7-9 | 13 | CASRGQGMNEQFF